This TCR beta chain was sequenced for a study of cytomegalovirus exposure and HLA in healthy donors. The CDR3 consists of 19 residues. Overall study results and limits: Most CMV-associated TCR beta chains were later found to appear HLA-restricted. Among the most significant clusters, several appeared linked to common viral pathogens in a later analysis. The study carried out a later analysis of TCR beta sequences. It associated some 15,000 of them with specific HLA alleles at a false discovery rate of 0.05.

Notes on this clone: The antigen remains undetermined.

PCR amplification relied on 60 Vbeta primers (plus 13 Jbeta primers). Assay used: immunoSEQ multiplex PCR; TCRdb lists only in-frame clones, some missing. The table records 170,000 or so clones, approximately 84% of them present only once. Sequencing was performed on PBMCs. J is TRBJ2-7 and V is TRBV21-1; the DNA was not used to check the table's D call, TRBD1. TRBV21-1 is an annotated pseudogene. This clonotype was sampled from a girl aged 5-17 years in good health and CMV-seropositive. The CDR3 loop is CASSKVEVLALATAHEQYF. As DNA, the CDR3 is TGTGCCAGCAGCAAAGTGGAAGTGCTGGCGCTGGCTACAGCCCACGAGCAGTACTTC.